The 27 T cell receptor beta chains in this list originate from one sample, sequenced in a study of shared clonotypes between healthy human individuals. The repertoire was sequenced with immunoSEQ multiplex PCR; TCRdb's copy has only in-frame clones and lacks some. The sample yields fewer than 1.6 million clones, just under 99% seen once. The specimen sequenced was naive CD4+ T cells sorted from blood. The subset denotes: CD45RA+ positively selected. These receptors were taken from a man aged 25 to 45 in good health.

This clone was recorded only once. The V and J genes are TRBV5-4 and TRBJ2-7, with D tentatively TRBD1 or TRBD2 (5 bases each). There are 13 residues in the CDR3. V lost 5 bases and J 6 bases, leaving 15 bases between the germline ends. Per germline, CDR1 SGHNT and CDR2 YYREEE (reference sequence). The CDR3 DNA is TGTGCCAGCAGTAGGGACCTCGTCTCCGAGCAGTACTTC. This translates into CASSRDLVSEQYF. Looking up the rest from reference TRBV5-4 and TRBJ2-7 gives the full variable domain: ETGVTQSPTHLIKTRGQQVTLRCSSQSGHNTVSWYQQALGQGPQFIFQYYREEENGRGNFPPRFSGLQFPNYSSELNVNALELDDSALYLCASSRDLVSEQYFGPGTRLTVT.

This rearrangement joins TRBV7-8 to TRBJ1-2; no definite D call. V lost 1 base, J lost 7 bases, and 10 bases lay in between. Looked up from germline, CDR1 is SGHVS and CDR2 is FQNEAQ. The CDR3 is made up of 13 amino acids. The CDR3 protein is CASSLEKMAGYTF. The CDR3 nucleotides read TGTGCCAGCAGCTTAGAGAAAATGGCTGGCTACACCTTC.

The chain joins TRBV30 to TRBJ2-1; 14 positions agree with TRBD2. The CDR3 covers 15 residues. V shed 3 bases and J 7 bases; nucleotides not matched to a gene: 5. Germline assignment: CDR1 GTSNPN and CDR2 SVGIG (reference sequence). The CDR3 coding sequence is TGTGCCTGGAGCAAGGGACTAGCGGGAGCTAATGAGCAGTTCTTC. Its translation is CAWSKGLAGANEQFF.

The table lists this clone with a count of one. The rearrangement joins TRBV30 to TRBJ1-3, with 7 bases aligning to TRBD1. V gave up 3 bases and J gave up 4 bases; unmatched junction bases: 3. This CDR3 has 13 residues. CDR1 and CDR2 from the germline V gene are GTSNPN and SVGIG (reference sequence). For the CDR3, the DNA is TGTGCCTGGAGCTTGACAGGGGGAAACACCATATATTTT. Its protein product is CAWSLTGGNTIYF.

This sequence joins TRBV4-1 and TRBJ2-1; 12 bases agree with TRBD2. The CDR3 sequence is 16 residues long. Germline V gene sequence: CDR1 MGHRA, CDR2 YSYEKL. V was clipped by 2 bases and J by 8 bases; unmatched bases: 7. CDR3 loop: CASSQPTSGRGYEQFF. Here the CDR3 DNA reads TGCGCCAGCAGCCAACCGACTAGCGGGAGAGGGTATGAGCAGTTCTTC.

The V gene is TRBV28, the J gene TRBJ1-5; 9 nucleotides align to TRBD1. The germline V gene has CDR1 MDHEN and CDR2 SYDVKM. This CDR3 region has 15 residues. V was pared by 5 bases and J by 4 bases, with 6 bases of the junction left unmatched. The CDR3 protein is CASSPVDRGNQPQHF. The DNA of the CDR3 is TGTGCCAGCAGTCCAGTCGACAGGGGGAATCAGCCCCAGCATTTT. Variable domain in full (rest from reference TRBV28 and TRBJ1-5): DVKVTQSSRYLVKRTGEKVFLECVQDMDHENMFWYRQDPGLGLRLIYFSYDVKMKEKGDIPEGYSVSREKKERFSLILESASTNQTSMYLCASSPVDRGNQPQHFGDGTRLSIL.

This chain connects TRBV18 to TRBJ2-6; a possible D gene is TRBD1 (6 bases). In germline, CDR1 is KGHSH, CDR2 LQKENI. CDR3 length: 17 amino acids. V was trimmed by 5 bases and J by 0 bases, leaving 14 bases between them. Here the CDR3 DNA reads TGTGCCAGCTCAGTTCGACAGGAAAGCTCTGGGGCCAACGTCCTGACTTTC. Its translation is CASSVRQESSGANVLTF. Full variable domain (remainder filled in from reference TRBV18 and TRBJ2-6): NAGVMQNPRHLVRRRGQEARLRCSPMKGHSHVYWYRQLPEEGLKFMVYLQKENIIDESGMPKERFSAEFPKEGPSILRIQQVVRGDSAAYFCASSVRQESSGANVLTFGAGSRLTVL.

The CDR3, as DNA: TGCGCCAGCAGCTCGGACAGGGACTACAATGAGCAGTTCTTC. Residues: CASSSDRDYNEQFF. The J gene is TRBJ2-1, the V gene TRBV5-1, with 8 positions matching TRBD1. CDR1 is SGHRS and CDR2 is YFSETQ in the germline V gene. CDR3 length: 14 amino acids. Trimming at V came to 3 bases and at J to 3 bases, leaving 2 bases not matched to a gene. Drawing the rest from reference TRBV5-1 and TRBJ2-1, the complete variable domain is KAGVTQTPRYLIKTRGQQVTLSCSPISGHRSVSWYQQTPGQGLQFLFEYFSETQRNKGNFPGRFSGRQFSNSRSEMNVSTLELGDSALYLCASSSDRDYNEQFFGPGTRLTVL.

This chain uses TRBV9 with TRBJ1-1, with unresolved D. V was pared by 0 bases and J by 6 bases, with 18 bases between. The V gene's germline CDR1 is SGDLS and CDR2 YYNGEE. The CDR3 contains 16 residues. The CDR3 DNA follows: TGTGCCAGCAGCGTAGCGCTAGGACCCGGGGAGGCTGAAGCTTTCTTT. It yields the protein CASSVALGPGEAEAFF.

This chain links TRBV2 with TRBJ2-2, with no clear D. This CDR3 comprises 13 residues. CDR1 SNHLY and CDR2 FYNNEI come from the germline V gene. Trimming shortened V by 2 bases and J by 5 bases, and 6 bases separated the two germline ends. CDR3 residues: CASSEFVTGELFF. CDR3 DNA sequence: TGTGCCAGCAGTGAATTTGTGACCGGGGAGCTGTTTTTT.

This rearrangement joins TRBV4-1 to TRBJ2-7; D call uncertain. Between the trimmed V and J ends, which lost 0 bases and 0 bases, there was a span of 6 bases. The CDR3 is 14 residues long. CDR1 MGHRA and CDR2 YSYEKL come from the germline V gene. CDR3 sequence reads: CASSQDWASYEQYF. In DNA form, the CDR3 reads TGCGCCAGCAGCCAAGATTGGGCCTCCTACGAGCAGTACTTC.

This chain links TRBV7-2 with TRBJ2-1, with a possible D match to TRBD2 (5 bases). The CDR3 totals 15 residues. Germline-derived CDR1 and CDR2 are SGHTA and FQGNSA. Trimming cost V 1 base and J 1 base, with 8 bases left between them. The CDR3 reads CASSLVRLSYNEQFF. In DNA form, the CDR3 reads TGTGCCAGCAGCTTAGTAAGACTATCCTACAATGAGCAGTTCTTC.

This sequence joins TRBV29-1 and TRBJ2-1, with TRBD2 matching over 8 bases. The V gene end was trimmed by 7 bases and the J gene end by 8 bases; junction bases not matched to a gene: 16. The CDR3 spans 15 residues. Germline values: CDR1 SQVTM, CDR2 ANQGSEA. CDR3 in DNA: TGCAGCGGCACGCGGGCCAGCGGGAGTTTTTATGAGCAGTTCTTC. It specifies CSGTRASGSFYEQFF.

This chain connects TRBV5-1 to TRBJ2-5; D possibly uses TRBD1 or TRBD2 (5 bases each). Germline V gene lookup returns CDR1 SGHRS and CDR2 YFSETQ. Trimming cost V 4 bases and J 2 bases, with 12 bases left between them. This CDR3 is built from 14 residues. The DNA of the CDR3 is TGCGCCAGCAGCCCGGGACCTGCACAAGAGACCCAGTACTTC. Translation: CASSPGPAQETQYF.

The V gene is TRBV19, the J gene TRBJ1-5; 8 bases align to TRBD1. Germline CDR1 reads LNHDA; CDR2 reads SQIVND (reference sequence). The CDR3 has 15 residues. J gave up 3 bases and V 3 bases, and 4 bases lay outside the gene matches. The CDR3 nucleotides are TGTGCCAGTAGTATCGGACAGGGATACAATCAGCCCCAGCATTTT. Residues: CASSIGQGYNQPQHF.

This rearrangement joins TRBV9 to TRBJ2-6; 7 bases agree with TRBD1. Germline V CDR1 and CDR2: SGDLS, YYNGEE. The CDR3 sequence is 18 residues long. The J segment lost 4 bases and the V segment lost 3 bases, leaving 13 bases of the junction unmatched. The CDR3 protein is CASSGHSGQPLGANVLTF. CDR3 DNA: TGTGCCAGCAGCGGCCACTCGGGACAGCCCCTCGGGGCCAACGTCCTGACTTTC.

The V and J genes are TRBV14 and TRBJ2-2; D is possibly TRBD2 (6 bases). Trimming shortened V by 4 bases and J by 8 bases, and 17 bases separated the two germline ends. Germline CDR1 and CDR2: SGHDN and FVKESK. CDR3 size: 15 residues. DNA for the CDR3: TGTGCCAGCAGCCGATGGGGGGTCTCGTCTGGGGAGCTGTTTTTT. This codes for CASSRWGVSSGELFF. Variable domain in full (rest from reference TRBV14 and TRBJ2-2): EAGVTQFPSHSVIEKGQTVTLRCDPISGHDNLYWYRRVMGKEIKFLLHFVKESKQDESGMPNNRFLAERTGGTYSTLKVQPAELEDSGVYFCASSRWGVSSGELFFGEGSRLTVL.

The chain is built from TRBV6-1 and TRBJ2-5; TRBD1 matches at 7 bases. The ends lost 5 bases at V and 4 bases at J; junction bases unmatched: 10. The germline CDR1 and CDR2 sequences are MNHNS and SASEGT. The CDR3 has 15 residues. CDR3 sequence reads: CASSSGGSGGETQYF. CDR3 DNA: TGTGCCAGCAGTTCAGGGGGTAGTGGGGGAGAGACCCAGTACTTC.

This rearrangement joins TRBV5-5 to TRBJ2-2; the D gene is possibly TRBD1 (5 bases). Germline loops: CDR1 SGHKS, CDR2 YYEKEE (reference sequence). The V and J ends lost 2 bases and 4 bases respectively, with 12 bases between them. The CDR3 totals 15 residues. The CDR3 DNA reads TGTGCCAGCAGCTTAGGGGTTTTGAGCACCGGGGAGCTGTTTTTT. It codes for CASSLGVLSTGELFF.

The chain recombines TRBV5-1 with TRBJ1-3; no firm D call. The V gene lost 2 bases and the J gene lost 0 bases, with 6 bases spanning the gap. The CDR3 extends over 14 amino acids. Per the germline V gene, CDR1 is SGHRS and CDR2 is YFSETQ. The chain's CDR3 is CASSFNPSGNTIYF. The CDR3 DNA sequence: TGCGCCAGCAGCTTCAATCCCTCTGGAAACACCATATATTTT.

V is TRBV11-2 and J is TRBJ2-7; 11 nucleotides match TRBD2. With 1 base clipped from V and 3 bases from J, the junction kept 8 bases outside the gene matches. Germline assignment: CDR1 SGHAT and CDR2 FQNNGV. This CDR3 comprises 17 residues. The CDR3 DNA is TGTGCCAGCAGCTTAGGACTAGCGGGATCATTCAACTACGAGCAGTACTTC. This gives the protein CASSLGLAGSFNYEQYF.

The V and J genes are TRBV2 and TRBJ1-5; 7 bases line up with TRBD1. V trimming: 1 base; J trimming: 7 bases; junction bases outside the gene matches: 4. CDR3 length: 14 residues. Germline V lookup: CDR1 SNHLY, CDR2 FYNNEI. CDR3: CASSEEQGRQPQHF. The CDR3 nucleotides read TGTGCCAGCAGTGAAGAACAGGGGAGGCAGCCCCAGCATTTT.

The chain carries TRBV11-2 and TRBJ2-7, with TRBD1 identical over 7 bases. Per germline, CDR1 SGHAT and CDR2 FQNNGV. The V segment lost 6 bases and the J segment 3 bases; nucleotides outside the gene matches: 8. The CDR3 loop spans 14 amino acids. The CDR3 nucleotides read TGTGCCAGCAGAAAGCCCGGGACAGACTACGAGCAGTACTTC. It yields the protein CASRKPGTDYEQYF.

The CDR3 sequence is CASSSAWDWKFAEQFF. The CDR3 DNA follows: TGTGCCAGCAGCTCCGCTTGGGACTGGAAGTTCGCGGAGCAGTTCTTC. V and J are TRBV11-1 and TRBJ2-1, with D tentatively TRBD2 (6 bases). This CDR3 spans 16 amino acids. Trimming took off 4 bases at V and 10 bases at J, with 23 bases between the two ends. Germline lookup yields CDR1 SGHAT and CDR2 FQDESV (reference sequence).

The DNA of the CDR3 is TGCGCCAGCAGTACCGGGACTAGCGGGAGGCTGGAAGAGACCCAGTACTTC. Translated, it gives CASSTGTSGRLEETQYF. This chain connects TRBV5-1 to TRBJ2-5; 15 bases are a match to TRBD2. Trimming took 5 bases from V and 3 from J; bases not matched to a gene: 8. Germline V gene data show CDR1 as SGHRS and CDR2 as YFSETQ. The CDR3 runs 17 residues.

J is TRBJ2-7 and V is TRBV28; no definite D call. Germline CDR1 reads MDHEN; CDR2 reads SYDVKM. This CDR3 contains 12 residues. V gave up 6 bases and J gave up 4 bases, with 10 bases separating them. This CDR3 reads CASSPPVYEQYF. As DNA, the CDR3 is TGTGCCAGCAGCCCCCCCGTTTACGAGCAGTACTTC.

The CDR3 bases are TGTGCCAGCAGTTCCTACCAGAGGACTAGTATCTCCTACGAGCAGTACTTC. It encodes CASSSYQRTSISYEQYF. V is TRBV28 and J is TRBJ2-7, with TRBD2 matching 7 bases. CDR1 and CDR2 from the germline V gene are MDHEN and SYDVKM. J was trimmed by 0 bases and V by 4 bases; bases with no gene match: 12. The CDR3 covers 17 residues.